A selection of T cell receptor beta chains follows, all from one sample in a study of Ad26.COV2.S vaccination and SARS-CoV-2 variants. The assay was immunoSEQ multiplex PCR, and TCRdb's table has in-frame clones only and misses some. The sample lists about 480,000 clones, roughly 89% occurring once. Here the sequenced sample was peripheral blood, taken in a trial of Ad26.COV2.S vaccine versus placebo. These receptors were obtained from a person between 18 and 60 years old who received the Ad26.COV2.S COVID-19 vaccine or a placebo. The CDR3 runs from the conserved cysteine through the conserved F or W. D genes are given only for firm matches. Clone size, where shown, is once, few, many, or a class for clones that have expanded.

D	V	size	J	DNA	CDR3
TRBD2	TRBV7-9	.	TRBJ2-7	TGTGCCAGCAGCTTAGTAGCGGGAGGCGGCGAGCAGTACTTC	CASSLVAGGGEQYF
.	TRBV27	.	TRBJ2-5	TGTGCCAGCAGTTTAGGCCCCTTTCAAGAGACCCAGTACTTC	CASSLGPFQETQYF
.	TRBV5-6	few	TRBJ1-2	TGTGCCAGCAGTGCCCCCGGGACACCCTATGGCTACACCTTC	CASSAPGTPYGYTF
.	TRBV11-2	.	TRBJ1-1	TGTGCCAGCAGCCCCCGGGTAGGGACGGGGCTGAACACTGAAGCTTTCTTT	CASSPRVGTGLNTEAFF
.	TRBV15	.	TRBJ1-1	TGTGCCACCAGCAGAGTGTTGGGGGTCACTGAAGCTTTCTTT	CATSRVLGVTEAFF
TRBD1	TRBV5-1	.	TRBJ1-2	TGCGCCAGCAGTAATGACAGGGTCGGAGGCTACACCTTC	CASSNDRVGGYTF
TRBD2	TRBV4-3	once	TRBJ2-3	TGCGCCAGCGATCCCCGAGGACTAGCGGCCGGAGATACGCAGTATTTT	CASDPRGLAAGDTQYF
.	TRBV4-2	.	TRBJ2-3	TGTGCCAGCAGCCCCGGGGGCGTTACCACAGATACGCAGTATTTT	CASSPGGVTTDTQYF
TRBD2	TRBV7-9	.	TRBJ2-1	TGTGCCAGCAGCCCCCGGTGGGGGGGAGAGAATGAGCAGTTCTTC	CASSPRWGGENEQFF
.	TRBV7-3	.	TRBJ2-1	TGTGCCAGCAGCTCGAGCTCCTACAATGAGCAGTTCTTC	CASSSSSYNEQFF
.	TRBV28	once	TRBJ1-2	TGTGCCAGCAGTCCCAGTTTTAGGTTAAGCTACACCTTC	CASSPSFRLSYTF
.	TRBV12-1	few	TRBJ1-3	TGTGCCAGCAGCCCTAAAGAAAACCGAAACACCATATATTTT	CASSPKENRNTIYF
.	TRBV30	.	TRBJ1-1	TGTGCCTGGAGTGTAAAGTGGGCGAACACTGAAGCTTTCTTT	CAWSVKWANTEAFF
TRBD1	TRBV19	.	TRBJ2-7	TGTGCCAGTAGTATCCAGGGACAGACTACCTACGAGCAGTACTTC	CASSIQGQTTYEQYF
TRBD1	TRBV7-9	.	TRBJ1-1	TGTGCCAGCAGCTTAGGGACAGGGATAGTGAACACTGAAGCTTTCTTT	CASSLGTGIVNTEAFF
.	TRBV5-6	.	TRBJ2-1	TGTGCCAGCAGCTTGACAGGGTACAATGAGCAGTTCTTC	CASSLTGYNEQFF
.	TRBV4-3	.	TRBJ1-3	TGCGCCAGCAGCCCCTCCCTCTCGTTTCGAAACACCATATATTTT	CASSPSLSFRNTIYF
.	TRBV28	.	TRBJ2-7	TGTGCCAGCGTCGGGAACTTGGCCTTAGGGGAGCAGTACTTC	CASVGNLALGEQYF
TRBD1	TRBV24-1	.	TRBJ2-7	TGTGCCACCAGGGCCGGGACAGGGGCACACGAGCAGTACTTC	CATRAGTGAHEQYF
.	TRBV25-1	.	TRBJ2-6	TGTGCCAGCATCGGTGGACTCCCTGGGGCCAACGTCCTGACTTTC	CASIGGLPGANVLTF
TRBD1	TRBV28	.	TRBJ2-5	TGTGCCAGCAGTTTAATGGGCACGATTGGACAGGGTGGGACCCAGTACTTC	CASSLMGTIGQGGTQYF
.	TRBV28	.	TRBJ2-7	TGTGCCAGCAGTTTCGGAGGGTCTGGCGAGCAGTACTTC	CASSFGGSGEQYF
.	TRBV3-1/TRBV3-2	.	TRBJ2-2	TGTGCCAGCAGCCCTCAAAGGGGGGACCGGAGTAGCGGGGAGCTGTTTTTT	CASSPQRGDRSSGELFF
.	TRBV7-3	.	TRBJ2-3	TGTGCCAGCAGCTTAATGCGGCGGGCAGATACGCAGTATTTT	CASSLMRRADTQYF
.	TRBV7-9	.	TRBJ2-5	TGTGCCAGCAGCGCCCGTGAGACCCAGTACTTC	CASSARETQYF
.	TRBV28	.	TRBJ1-2	TGTGCCAGCAGTTCCCTGAACAGGTGGAAGGAGGGCTACACCTTC	CASSSLNRWKEGYTF
.	TRBV30	.	TRBJ2-3	TGTGCCTGGAGTGTACGGCGAGGTGGGGATACGCAGTATTTT	CAWSVRRGGDTQYF
.	TRBV23-1	.	TRBJ2-7	TGCGCCAGCAGTCAATTTTGGGACACCTCCTACGAGCAGTACTTC	CASSQFWDTSYEQYF
TRBD1	TRBV29-1	many	TRBJ1-1	TGCAGCGGGGGGACAGGAGGGAACACTGAAGCTTTCTTT	CSGGTGGNTEAFF
.	TRBV5-4	.	TRBJ2-5	TGTGCCAGCAGCGCTGACTGGAGCCAAGAGACCCAGTACTTC	CASSADWSQETQYF
.	TRBV7-9	.	TRBJ1-4	TGTGCCAGCAGCTTAGGAGAGGGGAACTGGGAAAAACTGTTTTTT	CASSLGEGNWEKLFF
.	TRBV10-3	.	TRBJ2-7	TGTGCCATCAGTGGGGGGACCGGGACCGCGAGCTCCTACGAGCAGTACTTC	CAISGGTGTASSYEQYF
.	TRBV19	.	TRBJ2-1	TGTGCCAGTAGTACTCCCACAAGAAGGATCTTC	CASSTPTRRIF
TRBD2	TRBV23-1	.	TRBJ2-1	TGCGCCAGCAGTTTGACTAGCGGGAGCCCCTCCTACAATGAGCAGTTCTTC	CASSLTSGSPSYNEQFF
.	TRBV19	.	TRBJ2-3	TGTGCCAGTAGTATATTCGTGGGAGTTGAGGCAGATACGCAGTATTTT	CASSIFVGVEADTQYF
.	TRBV7-3	.	TRBJ2-3	TGTGCCAGCAGCTTAACAGGGGGTGGTCACACCTCAGATACGCAGTATTTT	CASSLTGGGHTSDTQYF
TRBD1	TRBV19	.	TRBJ2-5	TGTGCCAGCCATGACAGGGTTCGGGAGACCCAGTACTTC	CASHDRVRETQYF
.	TRBV19	once	TRBJ2-3	TGTGCCAGTAGTGGTACCGGGGGCTACACAGATACGCAGTATTTT	CASSGTGGYTDTQYF
.	TRBV12-1	.	TRBJ1-1	TGTGCCAGCAGCCTACGGAGGGGGCGTAAGAACACTGAAGCTTTCTTT	CASSLRRGRKNTEAFF
.	TRBV30	.	TRBJ1-1	TGTGCCTGGGGCCCCGGACGTGCCGTCAAAGCTTTCTTT	CAWGPGRAVKAFF
.	TRBV28	.	TRBJ1-3	TGTGCCAGCAGTTCACCGAGACACCTCTCTGGAAACACCATATATTTT	CASSSPRHLSGNTIYF
TRBD2	TRBV28	.	TRBJ2-4	TGTGCCAGCAGTTTCGGGACTAGCGGGAGAATCGCCAAAAACATTCAGTACTTC	CASSFGTSGRIAKNIQYF